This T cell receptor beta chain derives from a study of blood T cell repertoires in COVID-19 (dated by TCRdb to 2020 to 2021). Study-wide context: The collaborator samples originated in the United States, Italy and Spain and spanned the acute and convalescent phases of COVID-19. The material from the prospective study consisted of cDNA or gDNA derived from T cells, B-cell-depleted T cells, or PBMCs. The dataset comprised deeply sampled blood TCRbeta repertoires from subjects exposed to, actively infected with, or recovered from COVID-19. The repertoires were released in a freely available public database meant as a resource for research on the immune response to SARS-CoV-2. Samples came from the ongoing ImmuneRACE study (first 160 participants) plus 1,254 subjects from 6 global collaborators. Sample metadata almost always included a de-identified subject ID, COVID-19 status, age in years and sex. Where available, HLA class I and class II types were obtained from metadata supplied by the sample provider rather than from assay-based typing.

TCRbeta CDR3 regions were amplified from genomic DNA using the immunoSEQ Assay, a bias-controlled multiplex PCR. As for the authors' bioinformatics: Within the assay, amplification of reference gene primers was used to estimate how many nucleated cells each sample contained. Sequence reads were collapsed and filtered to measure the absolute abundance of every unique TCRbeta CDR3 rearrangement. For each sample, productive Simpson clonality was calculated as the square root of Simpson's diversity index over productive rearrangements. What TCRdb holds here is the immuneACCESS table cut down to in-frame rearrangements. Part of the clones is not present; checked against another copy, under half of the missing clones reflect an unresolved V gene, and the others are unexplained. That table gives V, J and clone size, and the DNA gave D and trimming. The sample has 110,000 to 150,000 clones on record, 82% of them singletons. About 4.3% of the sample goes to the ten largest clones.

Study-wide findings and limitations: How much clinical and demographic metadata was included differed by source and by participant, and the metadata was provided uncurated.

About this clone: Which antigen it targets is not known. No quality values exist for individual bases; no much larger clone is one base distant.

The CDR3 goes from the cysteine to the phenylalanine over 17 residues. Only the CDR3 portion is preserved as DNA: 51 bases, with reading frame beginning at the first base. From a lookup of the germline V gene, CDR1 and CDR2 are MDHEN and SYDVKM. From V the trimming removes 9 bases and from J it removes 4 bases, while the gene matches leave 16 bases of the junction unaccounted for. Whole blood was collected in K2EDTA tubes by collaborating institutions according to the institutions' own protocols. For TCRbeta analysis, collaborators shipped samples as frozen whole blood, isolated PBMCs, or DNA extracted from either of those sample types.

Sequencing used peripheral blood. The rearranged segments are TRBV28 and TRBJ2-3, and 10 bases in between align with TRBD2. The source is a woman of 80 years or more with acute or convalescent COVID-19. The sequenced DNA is TGTGCCAGTGAGACTAGCGGGCTAGGCAAAGGGGCAGATACGCAGTATTTT. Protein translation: CASETSGLGKGADTQYF.